Listed below are T cell receptor beta chains from one sample, sequenced in a study of T cell responses to AZD1222 COVID-19 vaccine. The protocol was immunoSEQ multiplex PCR, while the TCRdb copy is restricted to in-frame clones and leaves out a portion. The sample consists of fewer than 120,000 clones, 85% to 95% of them appearing once. This sample comprised peripheral blood, obtained on day 0 of AZD1222 vaccination. The receptors here all came from an adult in good health. CDR3s include the opening cysteine and the closing phenylalanine or tryptophan. The D gene is left open where the match is weak. Clone sizes are given selectively: once, few, many, or a class where the clone is expanded.

NA,few,TRBV30,TRBJ1-2,TGTGCCTGGAGTGCCCTTAACTGGGGAGATGGCTACACCTTC,CAWSALNWGDGYTF
NA,NA,TRBV28,TRBJ1-2,TGTGCCAGCAGTTTACAGGACAGATGGTATGGCTACACCTTC,CASSLQDRWYGYTF
NA,NA,TRBV4-1,TRBJ2-1,TGCGCCAGCAGGTCTACAGGTTCTGATCTCTACAATGAGCAGTTCTTC,CASRSTGSDLYNEQFF
NA,NA,TRBV12-3/TRBV12-4,TRBJ2-2,TGTGCCAGCCTGAGGGAGTACACCGGGGAGCTGTTTTTT,CASLREYTGELFF
NA,NA,TRBV11-2,TRBJ2-3,TGTGCCAGCAGCTTAGATTTTTCAGGGAGAAGGGCAGATACGCAATATTTT,CASSLDFSGRRADTQYF
NA,NA,TRBV2,TRBJ1-5,TGTGCCAGCAGTGGGACAGCCACGGGAGGAGGCAATCAGCCCCAGCATTTT,CASSGTATGGGNQPQHF
NA,NA,TRBV4-1,TRBJ1-6,TGCGCCAGCAGCCAAGAAGGCAGGCTCCACTTT,CASSQEGRLHF
NA,NA,TRBV3-1/TRBV3-2,TRBJ1-3,TGTGCCAGCAGCCAGAGGGCAGGTACCTCTGGAAACACCATATATTTT,CASSQRAGTSGNTIYF
TRBD1,NA,TRBV27,TRBJ2-7,TGTGCCAGCAGCCTGACAGGGGTCCCCTCATACGAGCAGTACTTC,CASSLTGVPSYEQYF
NA,NA,TRBV18,TRBJ2-1,TGTGCCAGCTCACCGGGGGGACAGTGGAACTACAATGAGCAGTTCTTC,CASSPGGQWNYNEQFF
NA,NA,TRBV24-1,TRBJ2-1,TGTGCCACCAGTGATTGGTCGGACTACAATGAGCAGTTCTTC,CATSDWSDYNEQFF
TRBD1,NA,TRBV15,TRBJ1-1,TGTGCCACCAGCAAACTTTCAGGGGGCAGGAGCACTGAAGCTTTCTTT,CATSKLSGGRSTEAFF
NA,few,TRBV19,TRBJ2-5,TGTGCCAGTGGAGGGTTGGAGACCCAGTACTTC,CASGGLETQYF
NA,NA,TRBV6-1,TRBJ2-5,TGTGCCAGCAGTGATCTACGGAGGGGGACCCAGTACTTC,CASSDLRRGTQYF
NA,NA,TRBV5-1,TRBJ2-1,TGCGCCAGCAGCCCGGAGGGAAACAATGAGCAGTTCTTC,CASSPEGNNEQFF
NA,NA,TRBV9,TRBJ2-5,TGTGCCAGCAGCGTAGCACAAGAGACCCAGTACTTC,CASSVAQETQYF
TRBD1,NA,TRBV30,TRBJ1-1,TGTGCCTGGACGACAGGGGCCAACACTGAAGCTTTCTTT,CAWTTGANTEAFF
TRBD2,NA,TRBV10-3,TRBJ2-1,TGTGCCATCAGTTATTCGAAGGCGGGGGGGCCAGTCAATGAGCAGTTCTTC,CAISYSKAGGPVNEQFF
NA,NA,TRBV2,TRBJ1-1,TGTGCCACCCTACAGGACAGAAACACTGAAGCTTTCTTT,CATLQDRNTEAFF
NA,NA,TRBV6-5,TRBJ1-5,TGTGCCAGCAGTCCACACTCGGGCAATCAGCCCCAGCATTTT,CASSPHSGNQPQHF
NA,NA,TRBV25-1,TRBJ1-2,TGTGCCAGCAGTGTAACTAACTATGGCTACACCTTC,CASSVTNYGYTF
NA,once,TRBV3-1/TRBV3-2,TRBJ2-5,TGTGCCAGCAGCCTGGACAGCTTACAAGAGACCCAGTACTTC,CASSLDSLQETQYF
TRBD2,NA,TRBV3-1/TRBV3-2,TRBJ2-2,TGTGCCAGCAGCCAAATGCGGGGGGCCAACACCGGGGAGCTGTTTTTT,CASSQMRGANTGELFF
NA,NA,TRBV30,TRBJ1-1,TGTGCCTGGAGTTTACTGGGGGCAAGTACTGAAGCTTTCTTT,CAWSLLGASTEAFF
NA,NA,TRBV12-3/TRBV12-4,TRBJ2-1,TGTGCCAGCAGTCCCTGGTACGATGAGCAGTTCTTC,CASSPWYDEQFF
NA,NA,TRBV6-5,TRBJ1-1,TGTGCCAGCAGCGTAGGGCCGAACACTGAAGCTTTCTTT,CASSVGPNTEAFF
NA,NA,TRBV19,TRBJ1-1,TGTGCCAGTAGTCCCAGACAGAGGAACACTGAAGCTTTCTTT,CASSPRQRNTEAFF
NA,NA,TRBV6-2/TRBV6-3,TRBJ1-2,TGTGCCAGCAGTTACCTAGGGGCGAACTATGGCTACACCTTC,CASSYLGANYGYTF
NA,NA,TRBV24-1,TRBJ2-2,TGTGCCACCGCCCCCCAAGACACATACACCGGGGAGCTGTTTTTT,CATAPQDTYTGELFF
TRBD2,NA,TRBV9,TRBJ2-6,TGTGCCAGCAGCCCCGTTAGTAGCGGGGGGTATCGCTCTGGGGCCAACGTCCTGACTTTC,CASSPVSSGGYRSGANVLTF
NA,NA,TRBV10-3,TRBJ2-7,TGTGCCATCAGTGACGGCCACTTCTCCGAGCAGTACTTC,CAISDGHFSEQYF
NA,NA,TRBV2,TRBJ1-1,TGTGCCACTCACCGGGACACCGTCACTGAAGCTTTCTTT,CATHRDTVTEAFF
TRBD1,NA,TRBV6-2/TRBV6-3,TRBJ2-1,TGTGCCAGCAGCGTAACCGGGACAGGGACCTACAATGAGCAGTTCTTC,CASSVTGTGTYNEQFF
TRBD2,once,TRBV6-2/TRBV6-3,TRBJ2-5,TGTGCCAGCAGTCCGATACTAGCGGGGGGACATGAGACCCAGTACTTC,CASSPILAGGHETQYF
NA,NA,TRBV11-2,TRBJ1-1,TGTGCCAGCAGCCCCGGGCGGGGGGGGACTGAAGCTTTCTTT,CASSPGRGGTEAFF
NA,NA,TRBV6-6,TRBJ1-6,TGTGCCAGCAGCTTAGTTGGGTCACCCCTCCACTTT,CASSLVGSPLHF
TRBD2,NA,TRBV28,TRBJ2-1,TGTGCCAGCACTCTACCGGGGGGGCCTGGGGACAATGAGCAGTTCTTC,CASTLPGGPGDNEQFF
NA,NA,TRBV2,TRBJ1-6,TGTGCCAGCAGTGAACGGCGGTCACCCCTCCACTTT,CASSERRSPLHF
NA,NA,TRBV19,TRBJ2-5,TGTGCCAGTACCGATGCCAGGGTATCGGAGACCCAGTACTTC,CASTDARVSETQYF
NA,once,TRBV19,TRBJ1-1,TGTGCCAGTAGTGTAACAGGGACCGGACAAGCTTTCTTT,CASSVTGTGQAFF
NA,NA,TRBV5-1,TRBJ2-1,TGCGCCAGCAGCTTGGTCGGGTTGTCTAGCTTCAATGAGCAGTTCTTC,CASSLVGLSSFNEQFF
NA,NA,TRBV11-3,TRBJ1-1,TGTGCCAGCAGCTTAGTTCCAGCGTCCCTGAGGACTGAAGCTTTCTTT,CASSLVPASLRTEAFF
TRBD1,NA,TRBV20-1,TRBJ1-2,TGCAGTGCCAGTCCTGACAGGGGGATTTTTGGCTACACCTTC,CSASPDRGIFGYTF
NA,NA,TRBV6-6,TRBJ1-2,TGTGCCAGCAGGCAGGGAAACTATGGCTACACCTTC,CASRQGNYGYTF
TRBD2,NA,TRBV5-1,TRBJ2-7,TGCGCCAGCAGCTCCCTAGCGGGGGGGAGCTACGAGCAGTACTTC,CASSSLAGGSYEQYF
NA,NA,TRBV5-4,TRBJ1-6,TGTGCCAGCAGCCTGGCGAACAATTCACCCCTCCACTTT,CASSLANNSPLHF
TRBD2,NA,TRBV3-1/TRBV3-2,TRBJ2-1,TGTGCCAGCAGCCCCCATCGGGGTACTAGCGGGGGGGCCTCCTCCTCCTACAATGAGCAGTTCTTC,CASSPHRGTSGGASSSYNEQFF
TRBD1,NA,TRBV2,TRBJ1-1,TGTGCCAGCAGTGATCTGACAGGGGGGAATGAAGCTTTCTTT,CASSDLTGGNEAFF
TRBD1,NA,TRBV5-1,TRBJ2-1,TGCGCCAGCAGCTACACTACCGGGACAGGGACGGGTGAGCAGTTCTTC,CASSYTTGTGTGEQFF
TRBD1,NA,TRBV19,TRBJ2-1,TGTGCCAGTATGCCGGGACAGGGATTGTTTGATGGGGATGAGCAGTTCTTC,CASMPGQGLFDGDEQFF
NA,NA,TRBV30,TRBJ2-2,TGTGCCTGGAGAGATACAGGCCCCGGGGAGCTGTTTTTT,CAWRDTGPGELFF
NA,NA,TRBV18,TRBJ2-5,TGTGCCAGCTCACCGCAATTTTCCGGCGAGACCCAGTACTTC,CASSPQFSGETQYF
NA,NA,TRBV24-1,TRBJ2-2,TGTGCCACCAGTGATCTCGGAGCTGGGGACACCGGGGAGCTGTTTTTT,CATSDLGAGDTGELFF
NA,NA,TRBV11-2,TRBJ2-1,TGTGCCAGCAGCCCTTACCCAGAGGCGAGAGATGAGCAGTTCTTC,CASSPYPEARDEQFF
TRBD2,NA,TRBV5-1,TRBJ2-2,TGCGCCAGCAGCTTGACATCCGGGACTAGCGGGGAAAGGAGTAACACCGGGGAGCTGTTTTTT,CASSLTSGTSGERSNTGELFF
NA,NA,TRBV5-1,TRBJ2-7,TGCGCCAGCAGTTCCGCGGGGAGTAACTACGAGGAGCAGTACTTC,CASSSAGSNYEEQYF
NA,NA,TRBV5-4,TRBJ2-7,TGTGCCAGCAGTTCGTGGACCTACGAGCAGTACTTC,CASSSWTYEQYF